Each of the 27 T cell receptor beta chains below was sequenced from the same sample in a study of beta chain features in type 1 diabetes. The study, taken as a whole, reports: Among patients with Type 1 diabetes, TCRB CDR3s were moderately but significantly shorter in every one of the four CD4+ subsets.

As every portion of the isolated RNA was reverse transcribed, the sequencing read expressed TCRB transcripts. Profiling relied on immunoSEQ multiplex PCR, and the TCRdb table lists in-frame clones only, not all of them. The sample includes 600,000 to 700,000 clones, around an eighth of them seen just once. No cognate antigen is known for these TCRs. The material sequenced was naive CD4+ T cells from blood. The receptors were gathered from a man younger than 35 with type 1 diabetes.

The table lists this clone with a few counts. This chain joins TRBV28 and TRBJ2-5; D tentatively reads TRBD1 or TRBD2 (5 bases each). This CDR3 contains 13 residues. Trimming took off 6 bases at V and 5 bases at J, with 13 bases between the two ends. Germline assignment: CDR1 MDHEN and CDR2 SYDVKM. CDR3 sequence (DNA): TGTGCCAGCAGATTGATGGGGGTGGAGACCCAGTACTTC. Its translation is CASRLMGVETQYF. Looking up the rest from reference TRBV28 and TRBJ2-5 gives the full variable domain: DVKVTQSSRYLVKRTGEKVFLECVQDMDHENMFWYRQDPGLGLRLIYFSYDVKMKEKGDIPEGYSVSREKKERFSLILESASTNQTSMYLCASRLMGVETQYFGPGTRLLVL.

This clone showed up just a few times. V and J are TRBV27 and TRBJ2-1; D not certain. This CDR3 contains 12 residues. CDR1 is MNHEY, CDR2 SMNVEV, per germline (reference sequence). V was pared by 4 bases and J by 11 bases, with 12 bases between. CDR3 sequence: CASSYPGLKQFF. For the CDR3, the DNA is TGTGCCAGCAGTTACCCCGGGTTGAAGCAGTTCTTC.

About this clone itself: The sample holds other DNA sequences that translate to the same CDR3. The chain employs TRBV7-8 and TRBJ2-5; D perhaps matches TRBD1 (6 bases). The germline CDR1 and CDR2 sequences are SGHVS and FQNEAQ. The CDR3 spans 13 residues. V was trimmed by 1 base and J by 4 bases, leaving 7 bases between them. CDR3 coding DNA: TGTGCCAGCAGCTTAGGGGGGCGAGAGACCCAGTACTTC. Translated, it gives CASSLGGRETQYF.

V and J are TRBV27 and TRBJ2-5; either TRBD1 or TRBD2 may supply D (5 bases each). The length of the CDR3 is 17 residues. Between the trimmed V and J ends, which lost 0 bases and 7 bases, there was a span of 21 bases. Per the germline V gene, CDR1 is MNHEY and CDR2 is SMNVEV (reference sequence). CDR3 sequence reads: CASSLSGAPGAPGTQYF. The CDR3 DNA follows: TGTGCCAGCAGTTTATCCGGGGCCCCGGGTGCCCCAGGGACCCAGTACTTC.

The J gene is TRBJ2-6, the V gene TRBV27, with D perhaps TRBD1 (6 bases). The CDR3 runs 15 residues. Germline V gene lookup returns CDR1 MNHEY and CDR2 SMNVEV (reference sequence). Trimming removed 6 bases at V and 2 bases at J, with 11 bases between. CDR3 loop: CASRPRGTGANVLTF. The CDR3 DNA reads TGTGCCAGCAGACCCAGGGGAACTGGGGCCAACGTCCTGACTTTC.

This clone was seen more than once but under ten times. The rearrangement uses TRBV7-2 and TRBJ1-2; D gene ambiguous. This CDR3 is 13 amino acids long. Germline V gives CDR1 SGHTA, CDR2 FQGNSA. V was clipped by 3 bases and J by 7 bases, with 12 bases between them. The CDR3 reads CASSFGPSRGYTF. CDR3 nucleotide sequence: TGTGCCAGCAGCTTCGGACCGTCCCGTGGCTACACCTTC.

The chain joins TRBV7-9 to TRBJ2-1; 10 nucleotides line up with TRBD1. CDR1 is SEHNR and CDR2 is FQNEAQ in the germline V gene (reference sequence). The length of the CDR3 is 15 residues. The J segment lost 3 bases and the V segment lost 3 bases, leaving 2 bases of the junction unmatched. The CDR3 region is CASSFGQGGYNEQFF. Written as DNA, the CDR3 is TGTGCCAGCAGCTTCGGACAGGGGGGCTACAATGAGCAGTTCTTC.

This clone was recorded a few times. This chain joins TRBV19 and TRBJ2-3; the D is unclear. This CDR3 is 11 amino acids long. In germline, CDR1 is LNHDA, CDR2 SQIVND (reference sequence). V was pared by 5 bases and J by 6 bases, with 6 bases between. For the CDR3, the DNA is TGTGCCAGTAGTCAGCTGGATACGCAGTATTTT. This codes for CASSQLDTQYF.

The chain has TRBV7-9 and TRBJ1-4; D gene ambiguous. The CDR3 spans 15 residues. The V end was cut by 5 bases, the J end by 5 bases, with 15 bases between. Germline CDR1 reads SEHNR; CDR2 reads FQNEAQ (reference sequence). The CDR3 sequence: CASSPTPGANEKLFF. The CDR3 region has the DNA TGTGCCAGCAGCCCAACCCCGGGAGCCAATGAAAAACTGTTTTTT.

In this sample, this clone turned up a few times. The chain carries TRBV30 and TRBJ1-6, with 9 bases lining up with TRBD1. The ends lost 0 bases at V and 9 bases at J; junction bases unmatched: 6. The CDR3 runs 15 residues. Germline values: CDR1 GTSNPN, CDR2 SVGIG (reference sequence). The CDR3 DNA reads TGTGCCTGGAGTGTACGTGGGGACAGGGTTTCACCCCTCCACTTT. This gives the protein CAWSVRGDRVSPLHF.

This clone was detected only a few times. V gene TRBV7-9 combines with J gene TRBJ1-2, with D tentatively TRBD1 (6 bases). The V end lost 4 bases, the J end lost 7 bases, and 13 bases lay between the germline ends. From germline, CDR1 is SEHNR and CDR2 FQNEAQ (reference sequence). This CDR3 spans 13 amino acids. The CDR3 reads CASSSRQVAGYTF. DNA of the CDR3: TGTGCCAGCAGCTCACGACAGGTTGCTGGCTACACCTTC.

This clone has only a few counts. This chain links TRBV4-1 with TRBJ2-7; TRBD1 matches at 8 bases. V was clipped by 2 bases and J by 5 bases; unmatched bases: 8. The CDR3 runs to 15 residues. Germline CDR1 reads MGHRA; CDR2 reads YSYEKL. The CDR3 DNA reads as TGCGCCAGCAGCCAACCATGGACGGGACAGGACGAGCAGTACTTC. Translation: CASSQPWTGQDEQYF.

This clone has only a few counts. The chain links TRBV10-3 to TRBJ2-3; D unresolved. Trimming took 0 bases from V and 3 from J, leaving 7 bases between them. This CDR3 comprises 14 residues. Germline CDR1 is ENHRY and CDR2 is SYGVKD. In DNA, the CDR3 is TGTGCCATCAGTGAGTCGACGACAACAGATACGCAGTATTTT. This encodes CAISESTTTDTQYF.

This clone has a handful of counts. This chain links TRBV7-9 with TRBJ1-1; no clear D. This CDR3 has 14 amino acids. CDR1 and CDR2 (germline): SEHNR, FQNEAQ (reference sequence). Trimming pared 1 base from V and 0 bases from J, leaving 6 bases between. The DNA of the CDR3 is TGTGCCAGCAGCTTAGATTGGGTGAACACTGAAGCTTTCTTT. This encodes CASSLDWVNTEAFF.

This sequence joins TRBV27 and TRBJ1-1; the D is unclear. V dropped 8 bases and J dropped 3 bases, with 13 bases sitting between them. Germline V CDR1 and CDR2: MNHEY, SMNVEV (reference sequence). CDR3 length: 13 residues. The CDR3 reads CASGGNPDTEAFF. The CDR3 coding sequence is TGTGCCAGCGGCGGAAATCCGGACACTGAAGCTTTCTTT.

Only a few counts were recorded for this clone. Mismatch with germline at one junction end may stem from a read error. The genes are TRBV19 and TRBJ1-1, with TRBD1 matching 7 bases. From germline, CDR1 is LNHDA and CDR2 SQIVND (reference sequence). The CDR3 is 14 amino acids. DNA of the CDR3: TGCGCCAGTAGGAGGGCAGGGGGTGGTACTGAAGCTTTCTTT. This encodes CASRRAGGGTEAFF.

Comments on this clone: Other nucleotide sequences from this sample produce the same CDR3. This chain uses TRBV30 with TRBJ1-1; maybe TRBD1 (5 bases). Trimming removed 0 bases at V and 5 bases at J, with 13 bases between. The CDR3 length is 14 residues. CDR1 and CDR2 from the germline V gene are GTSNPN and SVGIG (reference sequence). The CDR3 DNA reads TGTGCCTGGAGTGTTGCCGGGGGAGGGACTGAAGCTTTCTTT. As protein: CAWSVAGGGTEAFF.

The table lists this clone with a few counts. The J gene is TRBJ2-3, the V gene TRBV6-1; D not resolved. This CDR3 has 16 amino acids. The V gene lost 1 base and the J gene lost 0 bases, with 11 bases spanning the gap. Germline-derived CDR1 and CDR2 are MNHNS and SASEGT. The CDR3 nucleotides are TGTGCCAGCAGTGAAGGACCGCCTGGCAGCACAGATACGCAGTATTTT. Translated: CASSEGPPGSTDTQYF.

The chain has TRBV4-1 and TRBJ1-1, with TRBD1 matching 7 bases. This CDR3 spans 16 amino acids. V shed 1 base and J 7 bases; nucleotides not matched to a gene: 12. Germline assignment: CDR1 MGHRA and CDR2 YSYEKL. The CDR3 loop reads CASSQAGRGVRGEAFF. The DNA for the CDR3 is TGCGCCAGCAGCCAAGCGGGCAGGGGGGTACGCGGTGAAGCTTTCTTT.

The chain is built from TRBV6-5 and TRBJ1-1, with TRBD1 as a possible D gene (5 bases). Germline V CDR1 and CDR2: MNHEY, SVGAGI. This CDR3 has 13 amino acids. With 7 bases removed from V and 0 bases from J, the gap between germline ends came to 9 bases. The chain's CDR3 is CASKSTVNTEAFF. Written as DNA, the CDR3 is TGTGCCAGCAAATCGACAGTGAACACTGAAGCTTTCTTT.

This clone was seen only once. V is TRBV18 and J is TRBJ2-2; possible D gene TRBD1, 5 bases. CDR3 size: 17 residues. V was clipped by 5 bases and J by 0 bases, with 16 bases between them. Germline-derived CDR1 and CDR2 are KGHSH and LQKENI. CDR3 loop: CASSSNQGFANTGELFF. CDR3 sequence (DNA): TGTGCCAGCTCATCTAACCAGGGTTTCGCGAACACCGGGGAGCTGTTTTTT.

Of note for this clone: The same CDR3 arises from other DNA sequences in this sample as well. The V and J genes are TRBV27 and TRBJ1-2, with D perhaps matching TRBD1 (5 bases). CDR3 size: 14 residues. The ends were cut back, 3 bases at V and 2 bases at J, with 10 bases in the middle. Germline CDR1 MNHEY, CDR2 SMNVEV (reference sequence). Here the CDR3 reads CASSLGRANYGYTF. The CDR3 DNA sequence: TGTGCCAGCAGTTTGGGACGGGCAAACTATGGCTACACCTTC.

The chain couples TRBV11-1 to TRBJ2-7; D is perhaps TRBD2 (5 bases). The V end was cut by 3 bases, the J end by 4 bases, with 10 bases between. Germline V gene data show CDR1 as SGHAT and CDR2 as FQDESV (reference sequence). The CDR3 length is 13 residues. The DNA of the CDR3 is TGTGCCAGCAGCTTCGGGATGGAATACGAGCAGTACTTC. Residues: CASSFGMEYEQYF.

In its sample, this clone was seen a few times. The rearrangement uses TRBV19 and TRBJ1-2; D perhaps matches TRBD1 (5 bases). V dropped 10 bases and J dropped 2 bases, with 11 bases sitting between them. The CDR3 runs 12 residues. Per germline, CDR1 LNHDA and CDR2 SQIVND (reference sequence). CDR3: CATGQANYGYTF. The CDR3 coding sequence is TGTGCCACAGGGCAGGCGAACTATGGCTACACCTTC.

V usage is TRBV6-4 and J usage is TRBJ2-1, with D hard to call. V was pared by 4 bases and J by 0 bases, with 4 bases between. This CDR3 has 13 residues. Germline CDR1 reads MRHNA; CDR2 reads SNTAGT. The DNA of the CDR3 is TGTGCCAGCAGTGCAGTCTCCTACAATGAGCAGTTCTTC. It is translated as CASSAVSYNEQFF.

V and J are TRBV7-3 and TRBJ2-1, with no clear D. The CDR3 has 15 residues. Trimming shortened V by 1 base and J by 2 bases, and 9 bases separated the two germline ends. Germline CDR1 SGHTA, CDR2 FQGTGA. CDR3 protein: CASSLSTATYNEQFF. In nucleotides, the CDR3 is TGTGCCAGCAGCTTAAGCACTGCAACCTACAATGAGCAGTTCTTC.

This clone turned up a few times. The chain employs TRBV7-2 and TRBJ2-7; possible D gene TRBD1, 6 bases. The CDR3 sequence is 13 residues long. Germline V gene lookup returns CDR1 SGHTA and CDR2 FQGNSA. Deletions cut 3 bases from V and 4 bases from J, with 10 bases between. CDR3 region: CASSFDRQYEQYF. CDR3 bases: TGTGCCAGCAGCTTTGACAGGCAGTACGAGCAGTACTTC.